This TCR beta chain emerged from a study of blood T cell repertoires in COVID-19. Study background: The origin of the acute and convalescent COVID-19 samples was the United States, Italy and Spain. T cells, B-cell-depleted T cells, or PBMCs supplied cDNA or gDNA.

The germline V gene encodes CDR1 SGHVS and CDR2 FQNEAQ. The CDR3 contains 13 residues. The V end was cut by 6 bases, the J end by 4 bases, with 12 bases between. In the original processing: Cell counts per sample came from amplifying reference gene primers. The method was immunoSEQ multiplex PCR; TCRdb's version includes in-frame clones alone and lacks a portion of them. The V and J calls and clone size were taken over from that table, and D and trimming were inferred from the DNA. The top ten clones hold under 0.75% of a sample with 150,000 to 160,000 clones, approximately 80% of them seen once. The clonotype comes from a man aged 55 to 70 with acute or convalescent COVID-19. The genes are TRBV7-8 and TRBJ1-1; possible D gene TRBD1, 6 bases. The source material was peripheral blood. CDR3: CASRIQGVTEAFF. CDR3 in DNA: TGTGCCAGCAGGATACAGGGTGTCACTGAAGCTTTCTTT.